The rows below give T cell receptor beta chains drawn from one sample of a study of cytomegalovirus exposure and HLA in healthy donors. The repertoire was sequenced with immunoSEQ multiplex PCR; TCRdb's copy has only in-frame clones and lacks some. In the table there are over 90,000 clones, 73% of which are singletons. The material sequenced was PBMCs. These receptors were taken from a man aged 35 to 55 in good health and CMV-seronegative. Each CDR3 is given with its conserved first and last residue. D genes are given only for firm matches. Rows may omit the clone size; those that give it use once, few, many or a size class.

D	length	V	J	size	CDR3	DNA
NA	15	TRBV11-3	TRBJ2-5	NA	CASSLRRGPEETQYF	TGTGCCAGCAGCCTAAGGCGGGGGCCGGAAGAGACCCAGTACTTC
NA	15	TRBV2	TRBJ2-2	once	CASSGQSANTGELFF	TGTGCCAGCAGTGGGCAGTCCGCGAACACCGGGGAGCTGTTTTTT
TRBD1	15	TRBV5-1	TRBJ1-4	NA	CASSYGTALNEKLFF	TGCGCCAGCAGCTATGGGACAGCCCTTAATGAAAAACTGTTTTTT
NA	13	TRBV5-4	TRBJ1-2	NA	CASSIRAGQGYTF	TGTGCCAGCAGCATAAGGGCCGGACAGGGCTACACCTTC
TRBD1	13	TRBV6-6	TRBJ2-7	NA	CASISTGKYEQYF	TGTGCCAGCATCTCGACAGGGAAATACGAGCAGTACTTC
TRBD1	15	TRBV6-5	TRBJ1-6	NA	CASRIMGQANSPLHF	TGTGCCAGCAGGATAATGGGACAGGCAAATTCACCCCTCCACTTT
NA	13	TRBV10-3	TRBJ1-1	few	CAIRRTPNTEAFF	TGTGCCATCAGGAGGACACCCAACACTGAAGCTTTCTTT
NA	13	TRBV29-1	TRBJ1-5	NA	CSVAKNSNQPQHF	TGCAGCGTTGCTAAAAATAGCAATCAGCCCCAGCATTTT
TRBD2	16	TRBV27	TRBJ2-5	NA	CASNILAGGPLETQYF	TGTGCCAGCAACATACTAGCGGGGGGGCCCTTGGAGACCCAGTACTTC
TRBD1	14	TRBV10-3	TRBJ2-7	NA	CASGETGTLYEQYF	TGTGCCTCCGGGGAGACAGGGACCCTCTACGAGCAGTACTTC
TRBD2	16	TRBV7-9	TRBJ2-2	NA	CASRLPLRGDTGELFF	TGTGCCAGCAGGCTCCCTCTCCGGGGGGACACCGGGGAGCTGTTTTTT